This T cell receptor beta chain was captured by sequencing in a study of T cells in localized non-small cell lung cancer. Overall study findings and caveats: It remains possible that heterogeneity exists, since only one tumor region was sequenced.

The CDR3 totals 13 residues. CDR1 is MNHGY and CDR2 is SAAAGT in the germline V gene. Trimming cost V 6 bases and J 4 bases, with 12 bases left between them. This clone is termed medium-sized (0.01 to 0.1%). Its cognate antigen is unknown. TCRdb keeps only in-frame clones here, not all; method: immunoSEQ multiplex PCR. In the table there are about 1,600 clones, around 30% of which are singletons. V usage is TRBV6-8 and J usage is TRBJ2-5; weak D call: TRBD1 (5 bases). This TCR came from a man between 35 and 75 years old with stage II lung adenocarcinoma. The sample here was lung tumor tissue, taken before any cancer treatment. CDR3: CASSPGTGETQYF. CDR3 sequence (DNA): TGTGCCAGCAGCCCGGGTACAGGAGAGACCCAGTACTTC.